These 17 T cell receptor beta chains were sequenced from one sample in a study of cytomegalovirus exposure and HLA in healthy donors. Primers: 60 Vbeta forward and 13 Jbeta reverse. Produced via immunoSEQ multiplex PCR; TCRdb's table is partial and in-frame only. The repertoire holds 100,000 or so clones, with around three quarters as singletons. What was sequenced was PBMCs. The receptors originated from a man aged 40-55 years in good health and CMV-seropositive.

V gene TRBV7-6 combines with J gene TRBJ2-1, with 16 bases that match TRBD2. CDR3 size: 15 residues. Germline CDR1 SGHVS, CDR2 FNYEAQ. Unmatched junction bases numbered 3, after V lost 4 bases and J lost 9 bases. CDR3 nucleotides: TGTGCCAGCAGCTCCGGGACTAGCGGGGGGGGTGAGCAGTTCTTC. It is translated as CASSSGTSGGGEQFF. The variable domain in full, with the rest retrieved from reference TRBV7-6 and TRBJ2-1, is GAGVSQSPRYKVTKRGQDVALRCDPISGHVSLYWYRQALGQGPEFLTYFNYEAQQDKSGLPNDRFSAERPEGSISTLTIQRTEQRDSAMYRCASSSGTSGGGEQFFGPGTRLTVL.

This chain joins TRBV27 and TRBJ2-5; TRBD2 aligns across 8 bases. The junction had 20 bases not matched to a gene; V was cut back by 7 bases and J by 7 bases. In germline, CDR1 is MNHEY, CDR2 SMNVEV (reference sequence). The CDR3 consists of 17 residues. As DNA, the CDR3 is TGTGCCAGCACCCCACTCGGGCTAGCGGGTGGTATCGGGACCCAGTACTTC. Translating it yields CASTPLGLAGGIGTQYF.

The chain has TRBV6-1 and TRBJ1-4; perhaps TRBD1 as D (6 bases). V lost 2 bases to trimming and J lost 6 bases, with 7 bases between them. The germline V gene has CDR1 MNHNS and CDR2 SASEGT. This CDR3 is 13 amino acids long. CDR3 region: CASSEYRDEKLFF. As DNA, the CDR3 is TGTGCCAGCAGTGAATACAGGGATGAAAAACTGTTTTTT.

The J gene is TRBJ2-5, the V gene TRBV27, with 8 nucleotides matching TRBD2. The germline V gene encodes CDR1 MNHEY and CDR2 SMNVEV (reference sequence). V shed 4 bases and J 4 bases; nucleotides not matched to a gene: 11. The CDR3 contains 16 residues. The CDR3 bases are TGTGCCAGCAGTTCAAAAAGTAGCGGGGCGCGAGAGACCCAGTACTTC. Its protein product is CASSSKSSGARETQYF.

In the case of this clone: At the DNA level, this CDR3 is encoded by other sequences in the same sample as well. The CDR3 DNA follows: TGTGCCAGCAGCCTCGGACAGGGTCCCTCACCCCTCCACTTT. Translation gives CASSLGQGPSPLHF. V is TRBV5-5 and J is TRBJ1-6; 8 bases fit TRBD1. The CDR3 runs 14 residues. The trim removed 4 bases at V and 10 bases at J, leaving 7 bases unmatched. CDR1 and CDR2 from the germline V gene are SGHKS and YYEKEE (reference sequence).

The chain is built from TRBV5-1 and TRBJ1-4; D gene ambiguous. V gave up 0 bases and J gave up 8 bases, with 17 bases separating them. CDR3 size: 16 residues. Per germline, CDR1 SGHRS and CDR2 YFSETQ. The DNA for the CDR3 is TGCGCCAGCAGCTTGGCCCCAGGAATTATTGGGGAAAAACTGTTTTTT. Protein product: CASSLAPGIIGEKLFF.

The gene calls are TRBV4-2 and TRBJ2-3; D may be TRBD2 (5 bases). The ends were cut back, 0 bases at V and 2 bases at J, with 15 bases in the middle. Germline assignment: CDR1 LGHNA and CDR2 YNFKEQ. This CDR3 region has 17 residues. The CDR3 loop is CASSQEGDSRATDTQYF. The CDR3 DNA sequence: TGTGCCAGCAGCCAAGAGGGAGATAGCCGAGCCACAGATACGCAGTATTTT.

The chain recombines TRBV6-6 with TRBJ1-1, with TRBD1 matching over 7 bases. J was trimmed by 4 bases and V by 5 bases; bases with no gene match: 7. Germline CDR1 reads MNHNY; CDR2 reads SVGAGI (reference sequence). The CDR3 spans 14 residues. The DNA of the CDR3 is TGTGCCAGCAGTAGACAGGGAGGTAGCACTGAAGCTTTCTTT. Its protein product is CASSRQGGSTEAFF.

The chain recombines TRBV28 with TRBJ2-3, with D maybe TRBD1 (5 bases). Looked up from germline, CDR1 is MDHEN and CDR2 is SYDVKM. The V and J ends lost 6 bases and 0 bases respectively, with 7 bases between them. The CDR3 totals 13 residues. Written as DNA, the CDR3 is TGTGCCAGCAGGACAGCGAGCACAGATACGCAGTATTTT. It codes for CASRTASTDTQYF.

The rearrangement links TRBV6-5 to TRBJ1-2, with 8 nucleotides matching TRBD1. The CDR3 is 14 amino acids. From germline, CDR1 is MNHEY and CDR2 SVGAGI. The trim removed 2 bases at V and 6 bases at J, leaving 5 bases unmatched. CDR3 nucleotides: TGTGCCAGCAGTTACGTACTGACAGGGGATGGCTACACCTTC. Translated, it gives CASSYVLTGDGYTF.

V gene TRBV7-2 combines with J gene TRBJ2-7; 8 bases fit TRBD1. With 0 bases clipped from V and 4 bases from J, the junction kept 11 bases outside the gene matches. Germline V gene data show CDR1 as SGHTA and CDR2 as FQGNSA. The CDR3 runs to 17 residues. CDR3 DNA: TGTGCCAGCAGCTTAGCGTCTATGAGACAGGGGTTATACGAGCAGTACTTC. Its translation is CASSLASMRQGLYEQYF.

There are a few counts of this clone. The V call is TRBV2, the J call TRBJ2-7; 16 bases map to TRBD2. V dropped 4 bases and J dropped 3; count of bases not matched to a gene: 9. Germline loops: CDR1 SNHLY, CDR2 FYNNEI. The CDR3 consists of 18 residues. The CDR3 here is CASSGGTSGGDPYYEQYF. The CDR3 nucleotides read TGTGCCAGCAGTGGGGGGACTAGCGGGGGGGACCCTTACTACGAGCAGTACTTC.

J is TRBJ1-3 and V is TRBV4-2, with D unclear. CDR1 is LGHNA, CDR2 YNFKEQ, per germline. The CDR3 has 16 residues. V was cut by 3 bases and J by 4 bases, with 16 bases left in between. CDR3 region: CASSQASDAAGNTIYF. CDR3 DNA: TGTGCCAGCAGCCAGGCCTCGGATGCGGCCGGAAACACCATATATTTT.

This chain uses TRBV6-6 with TRBJ2-5, with D perhaps matching TRBD2 (7 bases). The last part of the DNA fits TRBJ2-7 better; the J call may be wrong. CDR3 length: 13 amino acids. Per germline, CDR1 MNHNY and CDR2 SVGAGI (reference sequence). CDR3 region: CASSGGAGYEQYF. The DNA for the CDR3 is TGTGCCAGCAGTGGGGGGGCGGGTTACGAGCAGTACTTC.

This chain joins TRBV6-5 and TRBJ2-7, with TRBD1 matching over 9 bases. The length of the CDR3 is 15 residues. CDR1 and CDR2 from the germline V gene are MNHEY and SVGAGI. Losses at the gene ends were 6 bases for V and 2 bases for J; bases not matched to a gene: 8. The CDR3, as DNA: TGTGCCAGCAGGGCCGACAGGGGGGGGCCCTACGAGCAGTACTTC. This translates into CASRADRGGPYEQYF.

The V and J genes are TRBV1 and TRBJ2-1; the D call of TRBD2 is as the table states it, not checked on the DNA. TRBV1 is tagged as a pseudogene. CDR3 length equals 16 residues. CDR3 in DNA: TGCACCAGCAGCCAAGATAGTATAGCGGGAAAGGGTGAGCAGTTCTTC. Protein: CTSSQDSIAGKGEQFF.

The chain couples TRBV7-2 to TRBJ2-7; 7 bases line up with TRBD1. The CDR3 length is 14 residues. Germline V gene lookup returns CDR1 SGHTA and CDR2 FQGNSA. J lost 1 base, V lost 4 bases, and 4 bases had no gene match. CDR3 nucleotide sequence: TGTGCCAGCAGCTCCCTGGGACAGTCCTACGAGCAGTACTTC. Its translation: CASSSLGQSYEQYF.